This is a list of T cell receptor beta chains from one sample in a study of regulatory and conventional T cells in RAG deficiency. Produced via immunoSEQ multiplex PCR; TCRdb's table is partial and in-frame only. The repertoire holds more than 30,000 clones, approximately 90% seen once, with 5.4% in the top ten. In addition, the sample was reused for a study of regulatory T cells.

Sequenced sample: CD8+ T cells sorted from blood. Receptor source: a human donor in good health. Both conserved end residues are part of each CDR3. D genes are given only for firm matches. A clone size is listed for some rows: how often the clone was seen (once, few, many), or a class if it is expanded.

- | - | TRBJ2-7 | TRBV6-5 | TGTGCCAGCAGTTATGACAACTCCTACGAGCAGTACTTC | CASSYDNSYEQYF
- | - | TRBJ1-2 | TRBV19 | TGTGCCAGTAGTATAGGTGCAGGATACTATGGCTACACCTTC | CASSIGAGYYGYTF
- | - | TRBJ2-1 | TRBV7-1 | TGTGCCAGCAGCTTAGTACCACTCAATGAGCAGTTCTTC | CASSLVPLNEQFF
- | - | TRBJ2-1 | TRBV4-2 | TGTGCCAGCAGCCAAGATCCCGGGAGCAATGAGCAGTTCTTC | CASSQDPGSNEQFF
- | - | TRBJ2-1 | TRBV7-2 | TGTGCCAGCAGCTTAAATTGGGGGGCCTACAATGAGCAGTTCTTC | CASSLNWGAYNEQFF
- | once | TRBJ2-1 | TRBV7-7 | TGTGCTAGCAGCTTAAATAGCGAAAAGTACAATGAGCAGTTCTTC | CASSLNSEKYNEQFF
- | - | TRBJ1-2 | TRBV19 | TGTGCCAGTAGTCCCAGTGGGATGACTAACTATGGCTACACCTTC | CASSPSGMTNYGYTF
- | - | TRBJ2-7 | TRBV6-4 | TGTGCCAGCAACCCCGAGGGGAAAAGAAGTAGATTCTCCTACGAGCAGTACTTC | CASNPEGKRSRFSYEQYF
- | - | TRBJ2-3 | TRBV9 | TGTGCCAGCAGCGTAGTGAGTTCTAGCTGGAGCACAGATACGCAGTATTTT | CASSVVSSSWSTDTQYF
- | - | TRBJ1-1 | TRBV28 | TGTGCCAGCAGCCACAAGGTGAACACTGAAGCTTTCTTT | CASSHKVNTEAFF
TRBD1 | few | TRBJ2-3 | TRBV6-5 | TGTGCCAGCAGTGAGGGACAGGGGGCAGATACGCAGTATTTT | CASSEGQGADTQYF
- | - | TRBJ1-2 | TRBV29-1 | TGCAGCGTTGAAGAGGGCCAGGACGCTAACTATGGCTACACCTTC | CSVEEGQDANYGYTF
- | - | TRBJ1-2 | TRBV29-1 | TGCAGCGTTGTGGGGTCCTATGGCTACACCTTC | CSVVGSYGYTF
- | - | TRBJ2-2 | TRBV5-1 | TGTGCCAGCAGCTTGGTCCAGGGCGACACCGGGGAGCTGTTTTTT | CASSLVQGDTGELFF
TRBD2 | - | TRBJ2-3 | TRBV11-3 | TGTGCCAGCAGCGACCTAGCGGGAGGGCGTGCAGATACGCAGTATTTT | CASSDLAGGRADTQYF
- | - | TRBJ1-2 | TRBV19 | TGTGCCAGTAGCGGGACACCCATTTCGTCGGTCGGAAACTATGGCTACACCTTC | CASSGTPISSVGNYGYTF
- | - | TRBJ2-7 | TRBV13 | TGTGCCAGCAGCTTCGGTAGGTCCTACGAGCAGTACTTC | CASSFGRSYEQYF
- | - | TRBJ2-1 | TRBV27 | TGTGCCAGTTCTCTTCGGGACTCCTCATATGAGCAGTTCTTC | CASSLRDSSYEQFF
- | few | TRBJ2-7 | TRBV14 | TGTGCCAGCAGCCCGCGTACCTACGAGCAGTACTTC | CASSPRTYEQYF
- | - | TRBJ1-2 | TRBV2 | TGTGCCAGCAGTGCCTCGGACCCTGAGGACTATGGCTACACCTTC | CASSASDPEDYGYTF
- | - | TRBJ2-1 | TRBV7-6 | TGTGCCAGCACCTACTCCTTTGTGGACTCAAAAATTCAATTGAGCTCCTACAATGAGCAGTTCTTC | CASTYSFVDSKIQLSSYNEQFF
TRBD1 | few | TRBJ1-5 | TRBV30 | TGTGCCTGGAGAAGGACAGGGGGCCATCAGCCCCAGCATTTT | CAWRRTGGHQPQHF
- | - | TRBJ1-1 | TRBV6-4 | TGTGCCAGCAGCCAGGCTGGGGGAGGGAACACTGAAGCTTTCTTT | CASSQAGGGNTEAFF